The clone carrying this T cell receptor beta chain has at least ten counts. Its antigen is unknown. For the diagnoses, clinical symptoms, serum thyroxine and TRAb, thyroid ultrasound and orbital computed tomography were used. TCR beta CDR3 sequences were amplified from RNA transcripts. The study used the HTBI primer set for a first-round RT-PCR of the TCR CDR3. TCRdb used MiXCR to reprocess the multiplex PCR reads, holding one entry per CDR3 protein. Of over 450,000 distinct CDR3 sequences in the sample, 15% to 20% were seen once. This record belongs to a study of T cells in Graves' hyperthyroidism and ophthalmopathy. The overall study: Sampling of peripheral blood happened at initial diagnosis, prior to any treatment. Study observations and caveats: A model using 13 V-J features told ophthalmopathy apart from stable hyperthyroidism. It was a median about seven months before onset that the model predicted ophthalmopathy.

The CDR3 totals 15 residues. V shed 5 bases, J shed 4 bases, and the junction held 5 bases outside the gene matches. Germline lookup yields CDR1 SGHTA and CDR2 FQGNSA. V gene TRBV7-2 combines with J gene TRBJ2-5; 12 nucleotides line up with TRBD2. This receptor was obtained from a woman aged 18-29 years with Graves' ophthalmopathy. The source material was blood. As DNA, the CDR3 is TGTGCCAGCAGCGCGACTAGCGGGAGTGGAGAGACCCAGTACTTC. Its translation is CASSATSGSGETQYF.